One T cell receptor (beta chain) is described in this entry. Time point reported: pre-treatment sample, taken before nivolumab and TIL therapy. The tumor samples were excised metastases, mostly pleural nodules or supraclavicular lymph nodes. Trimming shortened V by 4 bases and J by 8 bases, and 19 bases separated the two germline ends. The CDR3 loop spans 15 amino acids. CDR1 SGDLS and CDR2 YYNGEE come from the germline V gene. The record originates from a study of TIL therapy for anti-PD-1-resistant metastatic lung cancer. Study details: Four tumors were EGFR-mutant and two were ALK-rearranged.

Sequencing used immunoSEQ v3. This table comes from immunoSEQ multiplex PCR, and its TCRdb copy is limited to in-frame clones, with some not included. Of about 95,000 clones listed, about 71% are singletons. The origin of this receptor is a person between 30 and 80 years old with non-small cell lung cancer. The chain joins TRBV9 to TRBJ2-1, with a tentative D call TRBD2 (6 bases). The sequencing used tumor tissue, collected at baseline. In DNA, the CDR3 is TGTGCCAGCAGCTCGACCGAGGGGAGGTTCGATGAGCAGTTCTTC. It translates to CASSSTEGRFDEQFF.